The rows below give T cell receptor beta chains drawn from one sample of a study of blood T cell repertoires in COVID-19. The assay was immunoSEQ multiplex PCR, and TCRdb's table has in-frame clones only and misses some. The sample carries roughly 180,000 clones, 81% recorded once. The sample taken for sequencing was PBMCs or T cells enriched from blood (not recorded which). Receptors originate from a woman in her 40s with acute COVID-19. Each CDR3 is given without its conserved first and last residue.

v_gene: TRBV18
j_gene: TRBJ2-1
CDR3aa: ASSPPGLNYNEQF

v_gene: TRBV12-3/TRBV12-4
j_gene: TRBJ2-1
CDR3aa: ASSLLSGGQF

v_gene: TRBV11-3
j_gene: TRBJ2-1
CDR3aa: ASSGGRDEQF

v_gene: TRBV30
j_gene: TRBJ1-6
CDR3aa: AWSVQGRNSPLH

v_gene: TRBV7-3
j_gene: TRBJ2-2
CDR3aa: ASSLAGAVGELF

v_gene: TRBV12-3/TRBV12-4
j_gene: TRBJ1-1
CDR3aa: ASSRQGAEAF

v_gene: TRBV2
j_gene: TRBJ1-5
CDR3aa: ASSATTRSNQPQH

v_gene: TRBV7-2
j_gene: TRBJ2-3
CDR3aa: ASSLNPSGREDTQY

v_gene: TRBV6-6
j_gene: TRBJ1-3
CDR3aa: ASSPGQGLKTIY

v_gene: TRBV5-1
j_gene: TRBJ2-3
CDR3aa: ASSKDRADTQY

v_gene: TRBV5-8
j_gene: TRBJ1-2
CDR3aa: ASSRGQEGYGYT

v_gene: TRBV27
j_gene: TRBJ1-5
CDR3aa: ASSPGSRRNQPQH

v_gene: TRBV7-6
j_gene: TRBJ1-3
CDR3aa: ASSSSREPYSGNTIY

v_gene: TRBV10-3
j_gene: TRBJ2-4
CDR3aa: AISESGGKRDIQY

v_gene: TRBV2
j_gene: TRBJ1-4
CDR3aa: ASKEGFQGTNEKLF

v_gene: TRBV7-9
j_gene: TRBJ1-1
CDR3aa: ASSDQHTGNGGAF

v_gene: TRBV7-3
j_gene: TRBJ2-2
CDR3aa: ASSVTSGRGTGELF

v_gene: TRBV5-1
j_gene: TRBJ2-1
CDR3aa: ASSKTSGDSYNEQF

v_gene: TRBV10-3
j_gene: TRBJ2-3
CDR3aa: AISEEEGWTDTQY

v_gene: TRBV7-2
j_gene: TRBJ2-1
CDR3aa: ASSLVGGTSGNEQF